The T cell receptor beta chain described here comes from a study of Ad26.COV2.S vaccination and SARS-CoV-2 variants. Study-wide context: Donor joined the COV1001 Ad26.COV2.S trial arm. The vaccine Ad26.COV2.S was put into the muscle once, or twice with 56 days between. Study findings and constraints: Recipients of vaccine and of placebo showed similar breadth of their non-spike TCR repertoires.

In regard to this clone: Its cognate antigen is unknown.

Generated by immunoSEQ multiplex PCR, the TCRdb table keeps only in-frame clones and is missing some. In the table there are about 460,000 clones, roughly nine tenths of which are singletons. As for treatment: approximately 18 received Ad26.COV2.S at low or high dose, single or two shots; roughly 5 received placebo; per-sample allocation not given. Samples analyzed were those drawn on day 63 after the first vaccine or placebo injection. An Ad26 vector carrying the Wuhan-strain SARS-CoV-2 spike served as the vaccine. Losses at the gene ends were 0 bases for V and 1 base for J; bases not matched to a gene: 3. Germline CDR1 SGHAT, CDR2 FQNNGV. CDR3 length: 15 amino acids.

The source is a person aged 18-65 years who received the Ad26.COV2.S COVID-19 vaccine or a placebo. Here the sequenced sample was peripheral blood, taken in a trial of Ad26.COV2.S vaccine versus placebo. V gene TRBV11-2 combines with J gene TRBJ2-7; 7 bases map to TRBD2. The CDR3 region has the DNA TGTGCCAGCAGCTTAGAGTTCGGGGGGTCCTACGAGCAGTACTTC. It is translated as CASSLEFGGSYEQYF.